This is a list of T cell receptor beta chains from one sample in a study of human versus mouse CDR3 diversity and MHC coevolution. TCRdb's table, derived via immunoSEQ multiplex PCR, lists solely in-frame clones and lacks some. The data show 60,000 to 95,000 clones, with around 93% seen just once and about 0.15% held by the top ten. The sample taken for sequencing was naive CD4+ T cells from blood. These TCRs come from a person aged 30-70 years in good health. CDR3s include the opening cysteine and the closing phenylalanine or tryptophan. The D gene is left open where the match is weak. Clone size is not always given. Where it is, it says once, few, many or a class for expanded clones.

DNA	CDR3	size	length	D	V	J
TGTGCCACCTCCGTGAGGAGATCTAACTATGGCTACACCTTC	CATSVRRSNYGYTF	-	14	-	TRBV2	TRBJ1-2
TGTGCCAGCAGCGCGAGAAACAGAGACCGCTCTGGAAACACCATATATTTT	CASSARNRDRSGNTIYF	few	17	-	TRBV7-9	TRBJ1-3
TGTGCCAGCAAAGGACTAGCGGTTTCATCCTACAATGAGCAGTTCTTC	CASKGLAVSSYNEQFF	-	16	TRBD2	TRBV2	TRBJ2-1
TGTGCCAGCAGCTCCCTAGCGGGGGTGTCCTACGAGCAGTACTTC	CASSSLAGVSYEQYF	-	15	TRBD2	TRBV7-8	TRBJ2-7
TGTGCCAGCAGTCCCACAGGGGGTCACACCAAAGCTTTCTTT	CASSPTGGHTKAFF	few	14	TRBD1	TRBV6-6	TRBJ1-1
TGTGCCAGCAGCTTAAGGACAGGGGATCAGCCCCAGCATTTT	CASSLRTGDQPQHF	-	14	TRBD1	TRBV7-3	TRBJ1-5
TGTGCCAGCTCACCGGGACTAGCGGGGGCAACCAGCTCCTACGAGCAGTACTTC	CASSPGLAGATSSYEQYF	once	18	TRBD2	TRBV18	TRBJ2-7
TGTGCCAGCAGCCCCCCAGGACTAGCTAGTGAGCAGTTCTTC	CASSPPGLASEQFF	-	14	TRBD2	TRBV28	TRBJ2-1
TGTGCCAGCAGTGGCGGAGCGGGCACAGATACGCAGTATTTT	CASSGGAGTDTQYF	-	14	-	TRBV11-3	TRBJ2-3
TGTGCCTGGAGTTCAGGGACAGGGCGGGGTGAGCAGTTCTTC	CAWSSGTGRGEQFF	-	14	TRBD1	TRBV30	TRBJ2-1
TGTGCCAGCAGCCAAGACCAGCGGGGGGGCCCAGAGACCCAGTACTTC	CASSQDQRGGPETQYF	-	16	TRBD2	TRBV4-2	TRBJ2-5
TGTGCCAGCAGCTTAGTAGCGGGGTGGGATGAGCAGTTCTTC	CASSLVAGWDEQFF	-	14	TRBD2	TRBV7-2	TRBJ2-1
TGTGCCAGCAGCTTAGGCCGGTGGGAGTCGGGTCCCTACAATGAGCAGTTCTTC	CASSLGRWESGPYNEQFF	-	18	-	TRBV7-9	TRBJ2-1
TGCGCCAGCAGCTCTATCGGAGAAAAAGGAAACACCATATATTTT	CASSSIGEKGNTIYF	-	15	-	TRBV5-1	TRBJ1-3
TGTGCCAGCAGCTTAGGCGACAGGGGTCATGGCTATGGCTACACCTTC	CASSLGDRGHGYGYTF	-	16	TRBD1	TRBV7-8	TRBJ1-2
TGTGCCAGCAGTGCGGAGGGGGGGGCGAACAGGGAGCAGTACTTC	CASSAEGGANREQYF	-	15	-	TRBV6-5	TRBJ2-7
TGTGCCAGCAGTCCCAACGGGAAGGCGAACACTGAAGCTTTCTTT	CASSPNGKANTEAFF	-	15	-	TRBV28	TRBJ1-1
TGTGCCTGGAGTGTAGGACTAGCGGGGGGGAAAGAGACCCAGTACTTC	CAWSVGLAGGKETQYF	-	16	TRBD2	TRBV30	TRBJ2-5
TGTGCCAGCAGCTCCATGGAGGTAGCCTACGAGCAGTACTTC	CASSSMEVAYEQYF	-	14	-	TRBV28	TRBJ2-7
TGTGCCAGCAGGGGGGACAGTGAAGCTTTCTTT	CASRGDSEAFF	once	11	TRBD1	TRBV6-1	TRBJ1-1
TGTGCCAGCAGTGTATTAGCCAAAAACATTCAGTACTTC	CASSVLAKNIQYF	-	13	-	TRBV2	TRBJ2-4
TGTGCCATCAGTGAGCGAGCGGGCTACACAGATACGCAGTATTTT	CAISERAGYTDTQYF	-	15	-	TRBV10-3	TRBJ2-3
TGCGCCAGCAGCTACACAGACACTAGGTCAGAGCAGTACTTC	CASSYTDTRSEQYF	-	14	-	TRBV5-1	TRBJ2-7
TGTGCCAGCCCCGACAGGTCTGGGGCCAACGTCCTGACTTTC	CASPDRSGANVLTF	-	14	-	TRBV2	TRBJ2-6
TGTGCCAGCAGCGCACTTGGGGGAACAGGGAGCACTGAAGCTTTCTTT	CASSALGGTGSTEAFF	-	16	-	TRBV5-4	TRBJ1-1
TGTGCCAGCAGTATGTGGGGGCTAGCGGGGGCCCTTAGCACAGATACGCAGTATTTT	CASSMWGLAGALSTDTQYF	-	19	TRBD2	TRBV27	TRBJ2-3
TGTGCCAGCAGCTTTTCAGGAATCCCCCTGAATTCACCCCTCCACTTT	CASSFSGIPLNSPLHF	-	16	-	TRBV5-4	TRBJ1-6
TGTGCCAGCAGCCCCGGTGGCCGCGCCGGGGAGACCCAGTACTTC	CASSPGGRAGETQYF	-	15	-	TRBV9	TRBJ2-5
TGTGCCAGCAGTTTGGGGGCAGGGTCGGCAGATACGCAGTATTTT	CASSLGAGSADTQYF	-	15	-	TRBV6-6	TRBJ2-3
TGTGCCAGCAGCGTAAGCGGGAGCCTTAGCAATCAGCCCCAGCATTTT	CASSVSGSLSNQPQHF	-	16	-	TRBV7-8	TRBJ1-5
TGCAGTGCTAGTTCAGGGTATGGCTACACCTTC	CSASSGYGYTF	once	11	-	TRBV20-1	TRBJ1-2
TGTGCCAGCAGTGTTTCCGGGGCTGGAAACACCATATATTTT	CASSVSGAGNTIYF	-	14	-	TRBV28	TRBJ1-3
TGTGCCAGCAGTCGCGGGACAGGGGGCTGGTACGAGCAGTACTTC	CASSRGTGGWYEQYF	-	15	TRBD1	TRBV6-1	TRBJ2-7
TGTGCTAGTGGTACGGGACAGGGGGCGAATCAGCCCCAGCATTTT	CASGTGQGANQPQHF	-	15	TRBD1	TRBV12-5	TRBJ1-5
TGTGCCAGCAGAATCATCGGACAGATCTATGGCTACACCTTC	CASRIIGQIYGYTF	-	14	-	TRBV6-5	TRBJ1-2
TGTGCCAGCAATTTAGACAGGGGCTCCTACAATGAGCAGTTCTTC	CASNLDRGSYNEQFF	few	15	TRBD1	TRBV6-1	TRBJ2-1
TGTGCCAGCAGCTTAGAAGCAGGGAGGTTTGAGACCCAGTACTTC	CASSLEAGRFETQYF	-	15	-	TRBV7-9	TRBJ2-5
TGTGCCAGCAGTTACCTCGAGGGGGTGGCAGCTTTCTTT	CASSYLEGVAAFF	-	13	-	TRBV6-5	TRBJ1-1
TGTGCCAGCAGTGTGATGCCAGGGGGAGGCAATCAGCCCCAGCATTTT	CASSVMPGGGNQPQHF	-	16	TRBD1	TRBV6-1	TRBJ1-5
TGTGCCAGCAGCTTAGAGTCGGCCGGGAGCTCCTATAATTCACCCCTCCACTTT	CASSLESAGSSYNSPLHF	-	18	-	TRBV11-2	TRBJ1-6
TGTGCCAGCACGCCCCCTATAGGCAGGGGCTCCTACGAGCAGTACTTC	CASTPPIGRGSYEQYF	-	16	-	TRBV28	TRBJ2-7
TGTGCCAGTACCCCCCTAGGGGGGGGGAACACTGAAGCTTTCTTT	CASTPLGGGNTEAFF	-	15	-	TRBV19	TRBJ1-1
TGTGCCTGGAGGAGGACAGGCTCCTATGGCTACACCTTC	CAWRRTGSYGYTF	-	13	TRBD1	TRBV30	TRBJ1-2
TGCGCCAGCAGCTTGGGGGGCAGGAATGAAAAACTGTTTTTT	CASSLGGRNEKLFF	-	14	-	TRBV5-1	TRBJ1-4
TGTGCCAGCAGTTTATCTGGCCTAGCGGGAGTCGGGGAGCTGTTTTTT	CASSLSGLAGVGELFF	-	16	TRBD2	TRBV27	TRBJ2-2